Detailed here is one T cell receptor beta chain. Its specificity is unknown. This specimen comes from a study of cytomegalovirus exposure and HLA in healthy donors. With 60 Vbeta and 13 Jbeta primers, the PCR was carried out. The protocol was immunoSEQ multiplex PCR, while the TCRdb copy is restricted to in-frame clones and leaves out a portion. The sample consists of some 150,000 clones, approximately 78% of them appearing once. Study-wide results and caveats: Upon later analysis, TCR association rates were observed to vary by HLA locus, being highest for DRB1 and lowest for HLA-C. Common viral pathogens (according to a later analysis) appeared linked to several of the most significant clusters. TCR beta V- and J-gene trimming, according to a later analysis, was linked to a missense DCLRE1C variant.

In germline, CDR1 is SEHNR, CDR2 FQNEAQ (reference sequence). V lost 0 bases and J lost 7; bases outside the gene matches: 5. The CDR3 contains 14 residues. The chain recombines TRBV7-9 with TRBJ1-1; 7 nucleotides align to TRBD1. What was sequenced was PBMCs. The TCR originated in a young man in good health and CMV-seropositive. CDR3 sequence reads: CASSLARGTDEAFF. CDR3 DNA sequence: TGTGCCAGCAGCTTAGCGCGTGGGACAGATGAAGCTTTCTTT. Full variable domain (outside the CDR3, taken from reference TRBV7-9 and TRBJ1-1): DTGVSQNPRHKITKRGQNVTFRCDPISEHNRLYWYRQTLGQGPEFLTYFQNEAQLEKSRLLSDRFSAERPKGSFSTLEIQRTEQGDSAMYLCASSLARGTDEAFFGQGTRLTVV.